This TCR beta chain emerged from a study of blood T cell repertoires in COVID-19. At the level of the study: From the United States, Italy and Spain came samples of acute and convalescent COVID-19. T cells, B-cell-depleted T cells, or PBMCs supplied cDNA or gDNA.

Trimming removed 0 bases from V and 3 bases from J, with 8 bases in between. The germline V gene encodes CDR1 GTSNPN and CDR2 SVGIG (reference sequence). The CDR3 length is 13 residues. As handled by the study authors: Reference gene primer amplification yielded estimated nucleated cell counts. The assay was immunoSEQ multiplex PCR, and TCRdb's table has in-frame clones only and misses some. V, J and clone size reflect that table, while D and trimming were determined from the DNA. The profile shows under 60,000 clones, over 65% of them singletons. The V gene is TRBV30, the J gene TRBJ1-1; D unclear. The receptor was derived from a human donor in a cohort sampled during active COVID-19. Source material: peripheral blood. For the CDR3, the DNA is TGTGCCTGGAGTGTAGCCCAATACACTGAAGCTTTCTTT. The encoded protein is CAWSVAQYTEAFF.